These T cell receptor beta chains were read from a single sample in a study of shared clonotypes between healthy human individuals. Libraries were prepared by immunoSEQ multiplex PCR; TCRdb keeps only in-frame clonotypes and omits some of them. Here the sample spans over 2 million clones, approximately 90% being singletons. Material: naive CD4+ T cells from PBMCs. These receptors all come from a man between 18 and 29 years old in good health. Some clones in this sample may be carry-over from other donors' samples. The CDR3 runs from the conserved cysteine through the conserved F or W. A D gene is named only where the DNA matches it firmly. For some rows the clone size is stated as once, few or many, or as a class when expanded; others skip it.

J	D	V	size	DNA	CDR3
TRBJ2-4	.	TRBV14	.	TGTGCCAGCAGCCAAGAACTGGGGGGCATTCAGTACTTC	CASSQELGGIQYF
TRBJ2-5	TRBD1	TRBV7-3	.	TGTGCCAGCAGCCCGGGACAGCAAGAGACCCAGTACTTC	CASSPGQQETQYF
TRBJ1-5	.	TRBV28	.	TGTGCCAGCGGAAATACAGGGAATCAGCCCCAGCATTTT	CASGNTGNQPQHF
TRBJ2-1	TRBD2	TRBV7-3	.	TGTGCCAGCAGCTCTAAGCGGGGTAGCGGGAGGGCGAGCTCCTACAATGAGCAGTTCTTC	CASSSKRGSGRASSYNEQFF
TRBJ1-3	.	TRBV2	.	TGTGCCAGCGGAGCACTCCCCCTCACTGGGGACACCATATATTTT	CASGALPLTGDTIYF
TRBJ1-1	.	TRBV28	.	TGTGCCAGCAGTTTAGGGTTTACTGAAGCTTTCTTT	CASSLGFTEAFF
TRBJ2-7	.	TRBV21-1	.	TGTGCCAGCAGTACGGACAGCTCGGCTTACGAGCAGTACTTC	CASSTDSSAYEQYF
TRBJ2-3	TRBD2	TRBV7-9	.	TGTGCCAGCAGCGCCGGGACTAGCGGTACAGATACGCAGTATTTT	CASSAGTSGTDTQYF
TRBJ1-5	.	TRBV20-1	.	TGCAGTGCCAGGGGCTATCAGCCCCAGCATTTT	CSARGYQPQHF
TRBJ1-5	.	TRBV27	.	TGTGCCAGCAGGAGGGAGTTCAATCAGCCCCAGCATTTT	CASRREFNQPQHF
TRBJ1-2	TRBD1	TRBV18	.	TGTGCCAGCTCACCACCCCTATCCCAGGGGGCTGGCTATGGCTACACCTTC	CASSPPLSQGAGYGYTF
TRBJ2-3	TRBD2	TRBV18	.	TGTGCCAGCTCACCCTTACGATTGGGACTAGCGGGAACAGATACGCAGTATTTT	CASSPLRLGLAGTDTQYF
TRBJ2-1	TRBD1	TRBV28	.	TGTGCCAGCAGTTTGACAGGGGTGGATTATAATGAGCAGTTCTTC	CASSLTGVDYNEQFF
TRBJ1-4	TRBD1	TRBV28	.	TGTGCCAGCAGTTTACTTACAGGGGGTTGGGATGAAAAACTGTTTTTT	CASSLLTGGWDEKLFF
TRBJ1-1	.	TRBV6-5	.	TGTGCCAGCAGTTACAATAAGAACACTGAAGCTTTCTTT	CASSYNKNTEAFF
TRBJ2-1	TRBD2	TRBV7-8	once	TGTGCCAGCAGATCAGAACTAGCGGGTTATTACAATGAGCAGTTCTTC	CASRSELAGYYNEQFF
TRBJ2-1	.	TRBV6-1	.	TGTGCCAGCAGTGCCATTAGCGGAACCTACAATGAGCAGTTCTTC	CASSAISGTYNEQFF
TRBJ2-1	TRBD1	TRBV27	.	TGTGCCAGCAGGGGGACAGCTTACAATGAGCAGTTCTTC	CASRGTAYNEQFF
TRBJ2-1	.	TRBV30	once	TGTGCCTGGAACCCGAGCGGCCTGTACAATGAGCAGTTCTTC	CAWNPSGLYNEQFF
TRBJ1-2	.	TRBV7-9	.	TGTGCCAGCACACCCGGACATAACTATGGCTACACCTTC	CASTPGHNYGYTF
TRBJ2-3	TRBD2	TRBV4-3	.	TGCGCCAGCAGCCAGCGAAAAATGGGGATAGGGACTAGGACCCAAACAGATACGCAGTATTTT	CASSQRKMGIGTRTQTDTQYF
TRBJ2-3	TRBD2	TRBV28	.	TGTGCCAGCGGCGGGGGTAGTAGCACAGATACGCAGTATTTT	CASGGGSSTDTQYF
TRBJ2-3	TRBD2	TRBV25-1	.	TGTGCCAGCAGTGAACAGCGGGGGGGCGGAGATACGCAGTATTTT	CASSEQRGGGDTQYF
TRBJ1-3	.	TRBV28	.	TGTGCCAGCACCGAAGGTGGACCTGGAAACACCATATATTTT	CASTEGGPGNTIYF
TRBJ2-6	.	TRBV29-1	.	TGCAGCGTTGAGGTTGCTGGGGCCAACGTCCTGACTTTC	CSVEVAGANVLTF
TRBJ2-2	.	TRBV6-5	.	TGTGCCAGCAGTTACACACGGGCCCGGAACACCGGGGAGCTGTTTTTT	CASSYTRARNTGELFF
TRBJ1-1	.	TRBV4-1	.	TGCGCCAGCCGCCTAAACCTCGTGAACACTGAAGCTTTCTTT	CASRLNLVNTEAFF
TRBJ1-1	TRBD1	TRBV28	.	TGTGCCAGCAACTCTCCGAGGGGGCGGTCCACTGAAGCTTTCTTT	CASNSPRGRSTEAFF
TRBJ1-5	TRBD1	TRBV18	.	TGTGCCAGCTCACCACAGGGGGCGGGGAGCAATCAGCCCCAGCATTTT	CASSPQGAGSNQPQHF
TRBJ1-2	.	TRBV21-1	.	TGTGCCAGCAGCAAAGGACAGGGCAAAGACGGCTACACCTTC	CASSKGQGKDGYTF
TRBJ2-1	.	TRBV27	.	TGTGCCAGCAGCCCCCCAACTAATGAGCAGTTCTTC	CASSPPTNEQFF
TRBJ2-2	.	TRBV28	.	TGTGCCAGCAGTTTTGTCCCTCCAGGGCAGGGATCGGGCACCGGGGAGCTGTTTTTT	CASSFVPPGQGSGTGELFF
TRBJ1-4	.	TRBV28	.	TGTGCCAGCAGTTTTGGAAGGGGAGGGGAAAAACTGTTTTTT	CASSFGRGGEKLFF